A single T cell receptor (beta chain) is shown here with its context. The CDR3 has 17 residues. CDR1 and CDR2 (germline): LNHDA, SQIVND (reference sequence). The junction had 11 bases not matched to a gene; V was cut back by 4 bases and J by 0 bases. The sample comes from a study of blood T cell repertoires in COVID-19. Study overall: PBMCs, B-cell-depleted T cells, or T cells were the source of the cDNA or gDNA that made up the material.

Participant ages covered roughly 18 to 89 years across 24 US areas. Cohorts were based on clinical histories the participants reported. In the source study's methods: Estimation of nucleated cell counts was performed using reference gene primer amplification. Using immunoSEQ multiplex PCR, the repertoire was profiled, and TCRdb retains in-frame clones only, with some absent. The DNA was the basis for D and trimming; V, J and clone size are from that table. The profile shows about 310,000 clones, roughly 90% of them singletons. The chain combines TRBV19 with TRBJ1-2, with TRBD1 identical over 7 bases. The material sequenced was PBMCs or T cells enriched from blood (not recorded which). This TCR was recovered from a woman under 40 who had recovered from COVID-19. The DNA for the CDR3 is TGTGCCAGTAGTAATACGGGACAGCTTCCCACTAACTATGGCTACACCTTC. This gives the protein CASSNTGQLPTNYGYTF.